This T cell receptor (beta chain) is drawn from a study of CD8 T cells in ankylosing spondylitis. Making use of molecular barcodes, quantitative 5'-RACE generated TCR beta libraries. TCRdb used MiXCR to reprocess the 5' RACE reads, holding one entry per CDR3 protein. The table lists 35,000 to 40,000 distinct CDR3 sequences, 16% of them singletons. This clonotype has only a few counts. Its antigen is not known. Study outcomes and limitations: The clones that were linked to disease were reported to be significantly enriched in matched synovial fluid samples from ankylosing spondylitis patients. Ankylosing spondylitis blood seemed to carry a telltale TCR beta motif made of roughly 8 highly homologous variants. Reactive arthritis synovial fluid and blood previously showed some of these motif variants.

Germline V lookup: CDR1 SEHNR, CDR2 FQNEAQ (reference sequence). Between the trimmed V and J ends, which lost 1 base and 5 bases, there was a span of 14 bases. The CDR3 runs to 15 residues. Sequences were obtained from blood. The source of this sequence is a male donor with ankylosing spondylitis or in good health (not recorded which). V is TRBV7-9 and J is TRBJ2-5; perhaps TRBD2 as D (5 bases). CDR3 sequence (DNA): TGTGCCAGCAGCTTAGGTCGTCGGGAAGGGGAGACCCAGTACTTC. It is translated as CASSLGRREGETQYF.